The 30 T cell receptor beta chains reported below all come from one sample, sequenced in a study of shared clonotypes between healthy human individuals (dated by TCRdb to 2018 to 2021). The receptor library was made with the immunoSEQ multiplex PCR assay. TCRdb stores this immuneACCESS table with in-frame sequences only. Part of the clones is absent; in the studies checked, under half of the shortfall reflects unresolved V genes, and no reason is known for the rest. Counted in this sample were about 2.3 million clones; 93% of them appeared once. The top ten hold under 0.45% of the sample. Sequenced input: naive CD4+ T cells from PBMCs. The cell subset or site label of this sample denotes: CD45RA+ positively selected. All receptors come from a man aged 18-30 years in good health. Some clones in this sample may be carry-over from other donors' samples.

The CDR3 region is CASSSDGVGPPSNIQYF. CDR3 DNA sequence: TGTGCCAGCAGCTCCGACGGTGTTGGGCCCCCCTCAAACATTCAGTACTTC. The chain carries TRBV11-2 and TRBJ2-4, with no clear D. The germline CDR1 and CDR2 sequences are SGHAT and FQNNGV. This CDR3 contains 17 residues. V dropped 4 bases and J dropped 6 bases, with 22 bases sitting between them.

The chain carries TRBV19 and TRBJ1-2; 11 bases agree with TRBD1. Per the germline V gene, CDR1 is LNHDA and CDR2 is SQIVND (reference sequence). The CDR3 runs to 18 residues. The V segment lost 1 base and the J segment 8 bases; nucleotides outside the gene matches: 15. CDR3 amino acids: CASSIGPPRTGGFGGYTF. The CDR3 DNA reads TGTGCCAGTAGTATAGGCCCCCCCCGGACAGGGGGCTTTGGGGGCTACACCTTC. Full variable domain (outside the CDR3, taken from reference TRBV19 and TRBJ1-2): DGGITQSPKYLFRKEGQNVTLSCEQNLNHDAMYWYRQDPGQGLRLIYYSQIVNDFQKGDIAEGYSVSREKKESFPLTVTSAQKNPTAFYLCASSIGPPRTGGFGGYTFGSGTRLTVV.

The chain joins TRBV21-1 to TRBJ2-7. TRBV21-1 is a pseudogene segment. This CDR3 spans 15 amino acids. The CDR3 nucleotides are TGTGCCAGCAGCACAAATCGGTGGCTGACCTACGAGCAGTACTTC. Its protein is CASSTNRWLTYEQYF.

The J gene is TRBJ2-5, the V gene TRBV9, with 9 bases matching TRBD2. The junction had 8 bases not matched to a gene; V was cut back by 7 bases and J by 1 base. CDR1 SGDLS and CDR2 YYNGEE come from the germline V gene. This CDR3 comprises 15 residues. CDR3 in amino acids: CASSVGGRVQETQYF. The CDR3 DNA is TGTGCCAGCTCCGTTGGCGGGAGGGTCCAAGAGACCCAGTACTTC.

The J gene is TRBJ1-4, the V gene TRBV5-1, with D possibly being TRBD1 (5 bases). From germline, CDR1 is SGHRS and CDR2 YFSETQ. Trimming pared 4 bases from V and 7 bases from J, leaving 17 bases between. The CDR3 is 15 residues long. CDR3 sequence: CASSPAGALSEKLFF. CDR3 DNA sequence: TGCGCCAGCAGCCCCGCCGGGGCTCTAAGTGAAAAACTGTTTTTT.

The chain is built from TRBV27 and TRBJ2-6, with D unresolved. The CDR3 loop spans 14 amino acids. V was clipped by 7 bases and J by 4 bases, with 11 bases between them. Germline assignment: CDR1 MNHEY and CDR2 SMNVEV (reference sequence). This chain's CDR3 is CASKSVAGANVLTF. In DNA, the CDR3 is TGTGCCAGCAAGTCGGTAGCCGGGGCCAACGTCCTGACTTTC.

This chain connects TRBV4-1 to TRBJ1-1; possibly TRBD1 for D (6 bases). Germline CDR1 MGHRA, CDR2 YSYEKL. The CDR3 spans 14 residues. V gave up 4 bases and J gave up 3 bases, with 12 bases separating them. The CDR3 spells CASSRGGGYTEAFF. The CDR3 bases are TGCGCCAGCAGCCGAGGGGGTGGGTACACTGAAGCTTTCTTT.

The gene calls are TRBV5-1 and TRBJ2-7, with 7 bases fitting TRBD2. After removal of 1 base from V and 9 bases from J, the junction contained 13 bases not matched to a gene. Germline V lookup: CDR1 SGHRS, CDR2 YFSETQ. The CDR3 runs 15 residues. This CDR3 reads CASSLSGGGPEGQYF. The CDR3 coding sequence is TGCGCCAGCAGCTTGTCTGGGGGGGGACCCGAGGGGCAGTACTTC.

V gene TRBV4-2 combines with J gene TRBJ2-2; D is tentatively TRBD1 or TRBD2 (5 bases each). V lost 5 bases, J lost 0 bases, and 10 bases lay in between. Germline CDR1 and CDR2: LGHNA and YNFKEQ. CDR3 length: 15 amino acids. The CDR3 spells CASSGGRPNTGELFF. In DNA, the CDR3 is TGTGCCAGCAGCGGGGGACGGCCGAACACCGGGGAGCTGTTTTTT.

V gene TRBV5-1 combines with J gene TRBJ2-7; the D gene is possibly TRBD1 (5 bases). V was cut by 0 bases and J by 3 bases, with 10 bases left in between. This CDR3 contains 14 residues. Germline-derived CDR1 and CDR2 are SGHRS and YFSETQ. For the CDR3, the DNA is TGCGCCAGCAGCTTGGTGCAGGGATTCTACGAGCAGTACTTC. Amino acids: CASSLVQGFYEQYF.

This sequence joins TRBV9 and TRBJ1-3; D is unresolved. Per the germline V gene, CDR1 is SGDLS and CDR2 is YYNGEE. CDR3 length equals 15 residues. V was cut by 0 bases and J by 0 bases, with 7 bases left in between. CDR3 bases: TGTGCCAGCAGCGTAGCACCAACCTCTGGAAACACCATATATTTT. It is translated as CASSVAPTSGNTIYF.

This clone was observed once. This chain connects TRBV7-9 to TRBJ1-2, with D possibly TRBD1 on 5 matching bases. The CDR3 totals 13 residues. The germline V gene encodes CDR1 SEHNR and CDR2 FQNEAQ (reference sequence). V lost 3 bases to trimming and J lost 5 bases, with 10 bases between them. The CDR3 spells CASSFARAYGYTF. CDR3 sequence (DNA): TGTGCCAGCAGCTTTGCCAGGGCGTATGGCTACACCTTC. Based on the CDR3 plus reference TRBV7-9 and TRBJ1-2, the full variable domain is DTGVSQNPRHKITKRGQNVTFRCDPISEHNRLYWYRQTLGQGPEFLTYFQNEAQLEKSRLLSDRFSAERPKGSFSTLEIQRTEQGDSAMYLCASSFARAYGYTFGSGTRLTVV.

The CDR3 protein is CAWSVRTLQPQHF. For the CDR3, the DNA is TGTGCCTGGAGTGTGAGGACACTTCAGCCCCAGCATTTT. This chain links TRBV30 with TRBJ1-5, with a possible D match to TRBD1 (5 bases). Germline V gene data show CDR1 as GTSNPN and CDR2 as SVGIG (reference sequence). Trimming took off 0 bases at V and 6 bases at J, with 9 bases between the two ends. This CDR3 spans 13 amino acids.

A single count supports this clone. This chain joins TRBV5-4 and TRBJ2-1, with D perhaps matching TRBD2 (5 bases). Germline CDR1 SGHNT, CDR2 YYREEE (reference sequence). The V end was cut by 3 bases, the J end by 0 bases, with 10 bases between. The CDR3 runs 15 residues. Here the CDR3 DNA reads TGTGCCAGCAGCTGGGCGGGCCTCTCCTACAATGAGCAGTTCTTC. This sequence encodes CASSWAGLSYNEQFF.

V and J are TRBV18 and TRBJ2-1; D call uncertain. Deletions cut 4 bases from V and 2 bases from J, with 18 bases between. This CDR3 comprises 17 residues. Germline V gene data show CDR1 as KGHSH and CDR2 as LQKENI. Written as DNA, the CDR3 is TGTGCCAGCTCACTATTCGTGCAGGTCTTAACCTACAATGAGCAGTTCTTC. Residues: CASSLFVQVLTYNEQFF.

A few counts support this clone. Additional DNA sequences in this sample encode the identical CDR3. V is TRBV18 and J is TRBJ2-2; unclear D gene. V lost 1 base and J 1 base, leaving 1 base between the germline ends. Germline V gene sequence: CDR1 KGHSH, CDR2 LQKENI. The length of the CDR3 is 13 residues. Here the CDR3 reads CASSPRNTGELFF. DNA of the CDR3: TGTGCCAGCTCACCACGGAACACCGGGGAGCTGTTTTTT.

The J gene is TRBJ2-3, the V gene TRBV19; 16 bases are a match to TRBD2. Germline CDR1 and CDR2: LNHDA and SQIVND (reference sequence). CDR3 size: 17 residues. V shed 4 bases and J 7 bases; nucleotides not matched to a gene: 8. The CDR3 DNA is TGTGCCAGTAGTAAACCGGGACTAGCGGGAGGGCCGTATACGCAGTATTTT. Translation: CASSKPGLAGGPYTQYF.

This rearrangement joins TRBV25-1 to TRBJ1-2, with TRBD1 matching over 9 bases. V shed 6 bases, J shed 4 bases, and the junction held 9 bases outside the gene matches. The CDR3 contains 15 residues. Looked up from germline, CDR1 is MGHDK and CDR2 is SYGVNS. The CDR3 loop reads CASRGRQGGVYGYTF. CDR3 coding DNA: TGTGCCAGCAGAGGAAGACAGGGGGGGGTCTATGGCTACACCTTC.

The CDR3 DNA follows: TGTGCCAGCAGCTTAGCAGAATCGGTAGGCTACACCTTC. Its translation: CASSLAESVGYTF. The chain combines TRBV7-9 with TRBJ1-2; D unclear. The germline CDR1 and CDR2 sequences are SEHNR and FQNEAQ (reference sequence). CDR3 length equals 13 residues. The V end was cut by 0 bases, the J end by 8 bases, with 10 bases between.

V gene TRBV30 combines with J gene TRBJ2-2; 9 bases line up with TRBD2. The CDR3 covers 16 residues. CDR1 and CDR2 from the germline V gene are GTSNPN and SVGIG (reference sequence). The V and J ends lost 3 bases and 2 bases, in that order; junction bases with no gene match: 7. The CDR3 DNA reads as TGTGCCTGGAGGGTAGCGGGAGACCCCAACACCGGGGAGCTGTTTTTT. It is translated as CAWRVAGDPNTGELFF.

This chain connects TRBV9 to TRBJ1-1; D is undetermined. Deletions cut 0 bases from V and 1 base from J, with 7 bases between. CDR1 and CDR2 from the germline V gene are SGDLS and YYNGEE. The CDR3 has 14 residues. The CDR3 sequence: CASSVDPENTEAFF. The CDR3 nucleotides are TGTGCCAGCAGCGTAGACCCGGAGAACACTGAAGCTTTCTTT.

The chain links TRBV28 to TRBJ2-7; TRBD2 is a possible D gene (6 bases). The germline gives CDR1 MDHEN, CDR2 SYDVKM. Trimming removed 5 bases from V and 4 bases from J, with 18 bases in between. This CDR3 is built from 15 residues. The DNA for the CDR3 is TGTGCCAGCAGTCCCCCCGGGCGGGGTCAATACGAGCAGTACTTC. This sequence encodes CASSPPGRGQYEQYF.

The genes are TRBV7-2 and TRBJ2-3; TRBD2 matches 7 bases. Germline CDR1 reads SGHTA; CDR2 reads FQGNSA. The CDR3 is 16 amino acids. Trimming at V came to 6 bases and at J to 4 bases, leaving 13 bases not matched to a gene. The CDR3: CASRLQRGRGADTQYF. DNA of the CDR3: TGTGCCAGCAGGCTACAGCGGGGCAGAGGAGCAGATACGCAGTATTTT.

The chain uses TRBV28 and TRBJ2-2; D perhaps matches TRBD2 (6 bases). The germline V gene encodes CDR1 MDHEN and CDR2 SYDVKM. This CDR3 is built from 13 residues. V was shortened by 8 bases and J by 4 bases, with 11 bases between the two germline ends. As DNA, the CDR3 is TGTGCCAGCGGGAGGTCCTTCACCGGGGAGCTGTTTTTT. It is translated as CASGRSFTGELFF.

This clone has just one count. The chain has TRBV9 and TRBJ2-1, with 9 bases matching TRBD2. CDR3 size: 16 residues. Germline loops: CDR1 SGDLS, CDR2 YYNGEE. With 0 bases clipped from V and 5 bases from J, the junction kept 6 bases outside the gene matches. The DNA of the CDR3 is TGTGCCAGCAGCGTAGCGGGCGGGAGGGCAGACAATGAGCAGTTCTTC. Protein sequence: CASSVAGGRADNEQFF.

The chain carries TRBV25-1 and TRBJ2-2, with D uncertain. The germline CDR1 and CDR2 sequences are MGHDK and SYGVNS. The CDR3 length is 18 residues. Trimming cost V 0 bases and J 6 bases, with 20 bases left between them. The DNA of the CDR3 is TGTGCCAGCAGTGAATATAGCAGGACCATTAACGGTGCCGGGGAGCTGTTTTTT. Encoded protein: CASSEYSRTINGAGELFF.

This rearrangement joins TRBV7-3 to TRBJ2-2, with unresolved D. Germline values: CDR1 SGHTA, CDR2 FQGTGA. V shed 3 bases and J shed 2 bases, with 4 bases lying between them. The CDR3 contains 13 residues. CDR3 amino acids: CASSFPNTGELFF. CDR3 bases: TGTGCCAGCAGCTTCCCAAACACCGGGGAGCTGTTTTTT.

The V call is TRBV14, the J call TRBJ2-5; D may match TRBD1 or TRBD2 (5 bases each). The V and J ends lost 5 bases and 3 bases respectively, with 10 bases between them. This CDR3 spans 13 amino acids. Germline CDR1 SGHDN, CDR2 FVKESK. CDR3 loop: CASSWGSEETQYF. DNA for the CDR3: TGTGCCAGCAGCTGGGGGTCAGAAGAGACCCAGTACTTC.

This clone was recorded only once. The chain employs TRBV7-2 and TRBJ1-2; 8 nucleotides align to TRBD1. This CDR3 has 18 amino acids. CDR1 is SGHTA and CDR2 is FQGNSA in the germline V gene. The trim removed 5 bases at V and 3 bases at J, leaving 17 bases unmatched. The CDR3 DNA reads TGTGCCAGCAGCGTTCAGAATTCAGGGGGCGCCCCGCACTATGGCTACACCTTC. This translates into CASSVQNSGGAPHYGYTF.

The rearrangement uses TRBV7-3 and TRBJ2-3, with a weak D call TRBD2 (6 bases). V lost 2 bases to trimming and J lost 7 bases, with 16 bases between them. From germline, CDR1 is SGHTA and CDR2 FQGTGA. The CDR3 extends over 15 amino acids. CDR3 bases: TGTGCCAGCAGCTTAGAGGGACTGACCCCCAATACGCAGTATTTT. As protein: CASSLEGLTPNTQYF. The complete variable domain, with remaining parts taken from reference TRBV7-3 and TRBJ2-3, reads GAGVSQTPSNKVTEKGKYVELRCDPISGHTALYWYRQSLGQGPEFLIYFQGTGAADDSGLPNDRFFAVRPEGSVSTLKIQRTERGDSAVYLCASSLEGLTPNTQYFGPGTRLTVL.